This T cell receptor beta chain was identified during a study of blood T cells in healthy people across ages. Overall study findings and caveats: No conclusive comparison of naive versus antigen-experienced cells was possible with unsorted PBMCs. Donor CMV infection status was unknown, possibly confounding age-related changes in expanded clonotypes.

Notes on this clonotype: Its antigen is still unknown.

A J-beta primer mix and a sample-barcoded 5' primer were used in a second PCR of roughly 6 to 11 cycles. One entry per CDR3 protein, called by TCRdb with MiXCR from the 5' RACE reads. The table includes about 780,000 distinct CDR3 sequences, 20% to 30% detected once. Trimming pared 6 bases from V and 1 base from J, leaving 9 bases between. This CDR3 has 13 amino acids. Germline values: CDR1 MDHEN, CDR2 SYDVKM. These data also formed part of another study, on T cells of mothers and their children. That work states: Donors were three healthy Caucasian mothers and their six children.

This chain links TRBV28 with TRBJ1-1; D call uncertain. The sequencing sample was made of blood. The sequence was obtained from a boy aged 5-17 years in good health. The CDR3 protein is CASSPGWNTEAFF. The DNA for the CDR3 is TGTGCCAGCAGCCCCGGGTGGAACACTGAAGCTTTCTTT.